Listed below are T cell receptor beta chains from one sample, sequenced in a study of radiation and T cells in renal cell carcinoma. Sequencing used immunoSEQ multiplex PCR; TCRdb keeps in-frame clones, though not all of them. Of 120,000 or so clones in the sample, around 80% were seen once. The specimen was blood, collected from a patient whose treatment included radiotherapy and nephrectomy. These TCRs come from a man aged 50 to 59 with renal cell carcinoma. The CDR3 runs from the conserved cysteine through the conserved F or W. D genes are given only for firm matches. Part of the rows lack a size; the others show once, few, many or a class for expanded clones.

TRBD1	TRBV6-4	many	TRBJ2-7	CASSVSGTGGFYEQYF	TGTGCCAGCAGTGTTTCCGGGACAGGGGGCTTCTACGAGCAGTACTTC
TRBD2	TRBV5-1	-	TRBJ2-5	CASSSGTSAQETQYF	TGCGCCAGCAGCTCTGGGACTAGCGCCCAGGAGACCCAGTACTTC
TRBD1	TRBV27	-	TRBJ1-5	CASSWGQGSHQPQHF	TGTGCCAGCAGCTGGGGACAGGGGAGTCACCAGCCCCAGCATTTT
-	TRBV10-3	-	TRBJ1-2	CAISESGTPLGYTF	TGTGCCATCAGTGAGTCGGGGACCCCCTTAGGCTACACCTTC
TRBD1	TRBV4-1	-	TRBJ1-2	CASSQPHTDRVKGYTF	TGCGCCAGCAGCCAACCTCACACGGACAGGGTGAAAGGCTACACCTTC
-	TRBV18	-	TRBJ2-1	CASSPRFQSNSYNGQFF	TGTGCCAGCTCACCACGGTTCCAGTCGAATTCCTACAATGGGCAGTTCTTC
-	TRBV5-6	-	TRBJ1-2	CASSLGDQRGFF	TGTGCCAGCAGCTTGGGGGATCAACGGGGATTTTTC
TRBD2	TRBV19	-	TRBJ2-1	CASSTLAGGPYNEQFF	TGTGCCAGTAGTACACTAGCGGGAGGGCCCTACAATGAGCAGTTCTTC
-	TRBV9	-	TRBJ2-1	CASSVVPRGDQFF	TGTGCCAGCAGCGTAGTCCCCCGGGGTGATCAGTTCTTC
TRBD2	TRBV2	-	TRBJ2-3	CATRTSGSTDTQYF	TGTGCCACGCGGACTAGCGGGAGCACAGATACGCAGTATTTT
TRBD1	TRBV2	-	TRBJ1-2	CASRVDREDGYTF	TGTGCCAGCAGAGTTGACAGGGAGGATGGCTACACCTTC
-	TRBV10-3	-	TRBJ1-2	CAISESLENYGYTF	TGTGCCATCAGTGAGTCGCTGGAGAACTATGGCTACACCTTC
-	TRBV7-8	few	TRBJ1-5	CASGEQGVGNQPQHF	TGTGCCAGCGGAGAACAGGGTGTCGGCAATCAGCCCCAGCATTTT